Presented here are 9 T cell receptor beta chains from one specimen sequenced in a study of T cell responses to AZD1222 COVID-19 vaccine. The table came from immunoSEQ multiplex PCR; TCRdb's copy has only in-frame clones and leaves some out. The sample consists of about 130,000 clones, approximately 85% of them appearing once. The specimen was peripheral blood, collected 28 days after the second AZD1222 dose. All receptors derive from an adult who received the AZD1222 COVID-19 vaccine.

The genes are TRBV7-9 and TRBJ2-4; either TRBD1 or TRBD2 may supply D (6 bases each). V was trimmed by 1 base and J by 1 base, leaving 11 bases between them. CDR1 is SEHNR, CDR2 FQNEAQ, per germline (reference sequence). CDR3 length: 16 amino acids. CDR3 residues: CASSLDGGAAKNIQYF. The CDR3 DNA reads as TGTGCCAGCAGCTTAGACGGGGGCGCGGCCAAAAACATTCAGTACTTC.

The table lists this clone with a few counts. V is TRBV19 and J is TRBJ2-1; 11 bases agree with TRBD2. CDR1 and CDR2 from the germline V gene are LNHDA and SQIVND (reference sequence). CDR3 length: 17 amino acids. The ends lost 6 bases at V and 9 bases at J; junction bases unmatched: 16. As DNA, the CDR3 is TGTGCCAGTAGCATTAGCGGGAGGGGCCGCGGGTTTGGTGAGCAGTTCTTC. Translation: CASSISGRGRGFGEQFF.

The sample holds one count of this clone. The chain recombines TRBV18 with TRBJ1-1; D is perhaps TRBD1 (6 bases). Trimming cost V 2 bases and J 0 bases, with 16 bases left between them. The CDR3 length is 17 residues. CDR1 KGHSH and CDR2 LQKENI come from the germline V gene. CDR3: CASSPWAGEILNTEAFF. The CDR3 bases are TGTGCCAGCTCACCATGGGCAGGGGAAATTCTGAACACTGAAGCTTTCTTT.

The V call is TRBV11-2, the J call TRBJ1-1, with a tentative D call TRBD1 (5 bases). The ends were cut back, 7 bases at V and 4 bases at J, with 16 bases in the middle. The CDR3 spans 14 residues. Germline V CDR1 and CDR2: SGHAT, FQNNGV. CDR3 nucleotide sequence: TGTGCCAGCACCGGGAGAGGGGTGGGCACTGAAGCTTTCTTT. Translated, it gives CASTGRGVGTEAFF. The whole variable domain, remainder taken from reference TRBV11-2 and TRBJ1-1, is EAGVAQSPRYKIIEKRQSVAFWCNPISGHATLYWYQQILGQGPKLLIQFQNNGVVDDSQLPKDRFSAERLKGVDSTLKIQPAKLEDSAVYLCASTGRGVGTEAFFGQGTRLTVV.

The V and J genes are TRBV2 and TRBJ2-5, with 9 bases aligning to TRBD2. This CDR3 has 15 residues. Unmatched junction bases numbered 7, after V lost 8 bases and J lost 0 bases. Germline V gene sequence: CDR1 SNHLY, CDR2 FYNNEI. CDR3 sequence reads: CASETGGGDQETQYF. CDR3 sequence (DNA): TGTGCCAGCGAAACAGGCGGGGGGGACCAAGAGACCCAGTACTTC.

The gene calls are TRBV12-3 or TRBV12-4 and TRBJ1-6; D call uncertain. V was pared by 7 bases and J by 10 bases, with 14 bases between. The CDR3 runs to 13 residues. The CDR3 DNA reads as TGTGCCAGCAAAACAACGGACCGGTCACCCCTCCACTTT. This translates into CASKTTDRSPLHF.

The chain uses TRBV6-2 or TRBV6-3 and TRBJ1-4; no definite D call. Germline assignment: CDR1 MNHEY and CDR2 SVGEGT. V lost 2 bases to trimming and J lost 8 bases, with 12 bases between them. The CDR3 covers 14 residues. CDR3 nucleotides: TGTGCCAGCAGTTACCCCGACGACGGGGAAAAACTGTTTTTT. This codes for CASSYPDDGEKLFF.

J is TRBJ1-1 and V is TRBV12-3 or TRBV12-4, with 8 nucleotides matching TRBD1. With 5 bases clipped from V and 4 bases from J, the junction kept 3 bases outside the gene matches. The CDR3 is 13 residues long. In nucleotides, the CDR3 is TGTGCCAGCAGTCCGACAGGGGCCACTGAAGCTTTCTTT. Translating it yields CASSPTGATEAFF.

The V call is TRBV18, the J call TRBJ1-2; D is unclear. The CDR3 runs 13 residues. Per the germline V gene, CDR1 is KGHSH and CDR2 is LQKENI. V lost 2 bases and J 0 bases, leaving 4 bases between the germline ends. In DNA, the CDR3 is TGTGCCAGCTCACCAAATGCTAACTATGGCTACACCTTC. Protein product: CASSPNANYGYTF. The full variable domain, completed using reference TRBV18 and TRBJ1-2, is NAGVMQNPRHLVRRRGQEARLRCSPMKGHSHVYWYRQLPEEGLKFMVYLQKENIIDESGMPKERFSAEFPKEGPSILRIQQVVRGDSAAYFCASSPNANYGYTFGSGTRLTVV.